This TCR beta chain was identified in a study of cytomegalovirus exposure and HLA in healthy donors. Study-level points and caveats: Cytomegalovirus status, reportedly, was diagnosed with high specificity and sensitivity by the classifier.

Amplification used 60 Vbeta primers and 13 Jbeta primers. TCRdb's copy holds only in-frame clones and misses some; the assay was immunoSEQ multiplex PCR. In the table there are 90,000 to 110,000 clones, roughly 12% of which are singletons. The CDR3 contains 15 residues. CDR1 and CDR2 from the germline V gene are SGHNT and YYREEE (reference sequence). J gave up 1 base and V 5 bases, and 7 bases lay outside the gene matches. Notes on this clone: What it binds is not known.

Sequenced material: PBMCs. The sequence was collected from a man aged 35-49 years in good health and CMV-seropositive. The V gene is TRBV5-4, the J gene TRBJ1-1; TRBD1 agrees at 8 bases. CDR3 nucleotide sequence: TGTGCCAGCAGTCCGACAGGGGTTGGGAACACTGAAGCTTTCTTT. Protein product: CASSPTGVGNTEAFF.